The 10 T cell receptor beta chains below were found in one sample sequenced in a study of cytomegalovirus exposure and HLA in healthy donors. The PCR used 60 Vbeta and 13 Jbeta primers. The data were produced by immunoSEQ multiplex PCR, yet TCRdb's version contains in-frame clones alone and is incomplete. The sample yields around 85,000 clones, over 70% seen once. Source material: PBMCs. The receptors come from a man aged 25 to 45 in good health and CMV-seropositive.

The V call is TRBV6-5, the J call TRBJ1-4; tentatively, D is TRBD1 (6 bases). Germline CDR1 is MNHEY and CDR2 is SVGAGI. The CDR3 is made up of 15 amino acids. Trimming removed 7 bases at V and 5 bases at J, with 17 bases between. Written as DNA, the CDR3 is TGTGCCAGCACCCGCTCCAGGGGTTTGAATGAAAAACTGTTTTTT. Protein: CASTRSRGLNEKLFF.

The CDR3 bases are TGCGCCAGCAGCTTGGACGGGGGGGTAAACACCGGGGAGCTGTTTTTT. Translating gives CASSLDGGVNTGELFF. The chain is built from TRBV5-1 and TRBJ2-2, with 8 bases lining up with TRBD2. Looked up from germline, CDR1 is SGHRS and CDR2 is YFSETQ. CDR3 length equals 16 residues. The trim removed 0 bases at V and 2 bases at J, leaving 3 bases unmatched.

The V and J genes are TRBV7-9 and TRBJ2-2; D may be TRBD1 (6 bases). Germline V gene lookup returns CDR1 SEHNR and CDR2 FQNEAQ (reference sequence). This CDR3 is built from 15 residues. With 5 bases removed from V and 4 bases from J, the gap between germline ends came to 14 bases. CDR3 coding DNA: TGTGCCAGCAGCCTACCGGGACACATCACCGGGGAGCTGTTTTTT. This encodes CASSLPGHITGELFF.

V gene TRBV7-3 combines with J gene TRBJ2-1, with TRBD1 matching 7 bases. This CDR3 comprises 13 residues. Germline-derived CDR1 and CDR2 are SGHTA and FQGTGA. V gave up 5 bases and J gave up 6 bases; unmatched junction bases: 4. The CDR3 spells CASSPAGGNEQFF. In nucleotides, the CDR3 is TGTGCCAGCAGCCCCGCAGGGGGCAATGAGCAGTTCTTC. The variable domain in full, completed from reference TRBV7-3 and TRBJ2-1, reads GAGVSQTPSNKVTEKGKYVELRCDPISGHTALYWYRQSLGQGPEFLIYFQGTGAADDSGLPNDRFFAVRPEGSVSTLKIQRTERGDSAVYLCASSPAGGNEQFFGPGTRLTVL.

The chain employs TRBV11-2 and TRBJ1-5, with 11 nucleotides matching TRBD1. The V gene end was trimmed by 5 bases and the J gene end by 5 bases; junction bases not matched to a gene: 2. This CDR3 spans 14 amino acids. The germline V gene has CDR1 SGHAT and CDR2 FQNNGV. The CDR3 coding sequence is TGTGCCAGCAGCCTGGACAGGGGGCATCAGCCCCAGCATTTT. Translation: CASSLDRGHQPQHF.

The table lists this clone with a few counts. The gene calls are TRBV2 and TRBJ1-1; weak D call: TRBD1 (5 bases). This CDR3 contains 17 residues. Trimming pared 6 bases from V and 0 bases from J, leaving 20 bases between. CDR1 is SNHLY, CDR2 FYNNEI, per germline. CDR3 protein: CASSDGTWPVLNTEAFF. CDR3 sequence (DNA): TGTGCCAGCAGCGACGGGACTTGGCCCGTTTTGAACACTGAAGCTTTCTTT. The full variable domain, completed using reference TRBV2 and TRBJ1-1, is EPEVTQTPSHQVTQMGQEVILRCVPISNHLYFYWYRQILGQKVEFLVSFYNNEISEKSEIFDDQFSVERPDGSNFTLKIRSTKLEDSAMYFCASSDGTWPVLNTEAFFGQGTRLTVV.

This chain connects TRBV9 to TRBJ2-1; TRBD2 aligns across 7 bases. After removal of 3 bases from V and 5 bases from J, the junction contained 11 bases not matched to a gene. Germline V gives CDR1 SGDLS, CDR2 YYNGEE. The CDR3 loop spans 16 amino acids. The CDR3 DNA follows: TGTGCCAGCAGCGGGGGGTGGGGGACTACCCACAATGAGCAGTTCTTC. This sequence encodes CASSGGWGTTHNEQFF.

This chain links TRBV14 with TRBJ2-7; weak D call: TRBD1 (5 bases). Trimming pared 5 bases from V and 3 bases from J, leaving 11 bases between. CDR1 and CDR2 from the germline V gene are SGHDN and FVKESK. The CDR3 is 13 amino acids. The CDR3 coding sequence is TGTGCCAGCAGCAAGGGGCCTCTCTACGAGCAGTACTTC. Protein product: CASSKGPLYEQYF.

The J gene is TRBJ2-2, the V gene TRBV4-3, with D uncertain. CDR3 length equals 14 residues. Trimming took off 0 bases at V and 0 bases at J, with 2 bases between the two ends. Germline CDR1 reads LGHNA; CDR2 reads YSLEER. As DNA, the CDR3 is TGCGCCAGCAGCCAAGACACGAACACCGGGGAGCTGTTTTTT. It encodes CASSQDTNTGELFF.

This clone was counted a few times. This chain links TRBV6-6 with TRBJ2-3, with 13 bases lining up with TRBD2. J gave up 4 bases and V 6 bases, and 4 bases lay outside the gene matches. The CDR3 sequence is 15 residues long. The germline V gene has CDR1 MNHNY and CDR2 SVGAGI (reference sequence). The CDR3 DNA reads as TGTGCCAGCAGCCCACTAGCGGGAGGGCCAGATACGCAGTATTTT. Translating it yields CASSPLAGGPDTQYF.